These T cell receptor beta chains were read from a single sample in a study of STAT5B mutations in CD4+ large granular lymphocyte leukemia. Method: immunoSEQ multiplex PCR; TCRdb's copy keeps in-frame clones and lacks some. The sample holds more than 30,000 clones; approximately 69% are singletons and the top ten take around 2.9%. The sample was CD4+ T cells from blood buffy coats. These receptors were collected from a human donor in good health. The CDR3 runs from the conserved cysteine through the conserved F or W. D genes are given only for firm matches. Clone size is not always given. Where it is, it says once, few, many or a class for expanded clones.

>18|TRBD2|TRBJ2-7|.|TRBV4-3
CASSLQLSERGRSYEQYF
TGCGCCAGCAGCCTCCAACTTTCCGAGCGGGGCCGCTCCTACGAGCAGTACTTC
>13|.|TRBJ2-5|.|TRBV25-1
CASSEGARETQYF
TGTGCCAGCAGTGAAGGGGCGCGGGAGACCCAGTACTTC
>14|TRBD1|TRBJ2-7|once|TRBV19
CASSTHSRQGEQYF
TGTGCCAGTAGTACTCATTCTCGACAGGGCGAGCAGTACTTC
>16|.|TRBJ1-1|.|TRBV11-2
CASLRPVEGRGAEAFF
TGTGCCAGCCTTAGACCGGTGGAGGGTAGAGGTGCTGAAGCTTTCTTT
>14|.|TRBJ2-5|once|TRBV18
CASSPGGRQETQYF
TGTGCCAGCTCACCTGGAGGGAGACAAGAGACCCAGTACTTC
>15|TRBD1|TRBJ1-1|.|TRBV30
CAWTWDRGANTEAFF
TGTGCCTGGACCTGGGACAGGGGAGCGAACACTGAAGCTTTCTTT
>14|.|TRBJ2-5|.|TRBV9
CASSVEVVGQTQYF
TGTGCCAGCAGCGTAGAGGTGGTCGGGCAGACCCAGTACTTC
>14|.|TRBJ1-4|.|TRBV7-8
CASSLTGWDEKLFF
TGTGCCAGCAGCTTAACAGGGTGGGATGAAAAACTGTTTTTT
>13|TRBD1|TRBJ1-1|few|TRBV15
CATSSGQGMAAFF
TGTGCCACCAGCTCCGGACAGGGGATGGCGGCTTTCTTT
>16|TRBD1|TRBJ2-1|.|TRBV5-4
CASSAGTASSYNEQFF
TGTGCCAGCAGCGCCGGGACAGCTAGCTCCTACAATGAGCAGTTCTTC
>13|.|TRBJ2-3|.|TRBV5-6
CASSLGSTDTQYF
TGTGCCAGCAGCTTAGGGTCCACAGATACGCAGTATTTT